A selection of T cell receptor beta chains follows, all from one sample in a study of Ad26.COV2.S vaccination and SARS-CoV-2 variants. TCRdb's copy holds only in-frame clones and misses some; the assay was immunoSEQ multiplex PCR. The sample lists hundreds of thousands of clones; less than 90% were seen once. The starting material was peripheral blood, obtained in a trial of Ad26.COV2.S vaccine versus placebo. The receptors originated from a person aged 18-65 years who received the Ad26.COV2.S COVID-19 vaccine or a placebo. Both conserved end residues are part of each CDR3. A D gene is named only where the DNA matches it firmly. Not all rows give a size; the values are once, few, many and, for expanded clones, a class.

d_gene: .
j_gene: TRBJ2-3
v_gene: TRBV5-1
abundance: .
CDR3nt: TGCGCCAGCAGCTTTGAGAGGGTGGGCACAGATACGCAGTATTTT
CDR3aa: CASSFERVGTDTQYF

d_gene: .
j_gene: TRBJ2-7
v_gene: TRBV7-9
abundance: few
CDR3nt: TGTGCCAGCAGCCCCGCGCCGGCAGGGCGGAACGAGCAGTACTTC
CDR3aa: CASSPAPAGRNEQYF

d_gene: TRBD1
j_gene: TRBJ2-2
v_gene: TRBV19
abundance: once
CDR3nt: TGTGCCAGTAGTACTTCGGACAGGGCAAGGTCGAACACCGGGGAGCTGTTTTTT
CDR3aa: CASSTSDRARSNTGELFF

d_gene: .
j_gene: TRBJ1-4
v_gene: TRBV2
abundance: .
CDR3nt: TGTGCCAGCAGTGAACTGTCCGCACTGTTTTTT
CDR3aa: CASSELSALFF

d_gene: .
j_gene: TRBJ2-2
v_gene: TRBV28
abundance: .
CDR3nt: TGTGCCAGCAGTTTGAGTAAGACACCGGGCACCGGGGAGCTGTTTTTT
CDR3aa: CASSLSKTPGTGELFF

d_gene: .
j_gene: TRBJ1-6
v_gene: TRBV4-3
abundance: .
CDR3nt: TGCGCCAGCAGCCAATCAACAGTTTCACCCCTCCACTTT
CDR3aa: CASSQSTVSPLHF

d_gene: TRBD2
j_gene: TRBJ2-1
v_gene: TRBV7-9
abundance: .
CDR3nt: TGTGCCAGCAGCCCTAGCGGGCAATCCTACAATGAGCAGTTCTTC
CDR3aa: CASSPSGQSYNEQFF

d_gene: TRBD1
j_gene: TRBJ1-1
v_gene: TRBV6-5
abundance: .
CDR3nt: TGTGCCATCTCGGACAGGGCTCCCAACACTGAAGCTTTCTTT
CDR3aa: CAISDRAPNTEAFF

d_gene: TRBD2
j_gene: TRBJ2-7
v_gene: TRBV9
abundance: .
CDR3nt: TGTGCCAGCAGCCCCCGGCTAGCGGATAGCTACGAGCAGTACTTC
CDR3aa: CASSPRLADSYEQYF

d_gene: .
j_gene: TRBJ1-2
v_gene: TRBV9
abundance: .
CDR3nt: TGTGCCAGCAGCGTAGACCCGGCTAGCGACTATGGCTACACCTTC
CDR3aa: CASSVDPASDYGYTF

d_gene: .
j_gene: TRBJ1-1
v_gene: TRBV28
abundance: .
CDR3nt: TGTGCCAGCAGTTTTGGACCGGGGCGGGCCATGAACACTGAAGCTTTCTTT
CDR3aa: CASSFGPGRAMNTEAFF